This T cell receptor beta chain was sequenced during a study of PD-1 blockade in mismatch repair-deficient tumors. Turning to the study itself: Patients had around 11 mismatch repair-deficient cancer types and were previously treated and progressing.

This table comes from immunoSEQ multiplex PCR, and its TCRdb copy is limited to in-frame clones, with some not included. This table has some 48,000 clones, 70% to 85% appearing once. Findings and caveats of the study: Tumor-resident clones, often absent from pretreatment blood, expanded after pembrolizumab and then contracted.

Details on this clone: Its antigen is as yet unknown. At the DNA level, this CDR3 is encoded by other sequences in the same sample as well.

PCR or immunohistochemistry showed mismatch repair deficiency in every enrolled patient. TCRs were sequenced from a few patients responding to pembrolizumab. In germline, CDR1 is KGHSH, CDR2 LQKENI. V was shortened by 3 bases and J by 1 base, with 6 bases between the two germline ends. The CDR3 loop spans 13 amino acids. Specimen: PBMCs, collected before pembrolizumab treatment. The chain joins TRBV18 to TRBJ1-1, with D hard to call. The sequence derives from an adult with mismatch repair-deficient cancer. The CDR3: CASSPNGNTEAFF. The CDR3 bases are TGTGCCAGCTCACCCAATGGGAACACTGAAGCTTTCTTT. Based on the CDR3 plus reference TRBV18 and TRBJ1-1, the full variable domain is NAGVMQNPRHLVRRRGQEARLRCSPMKGHSHVYWYRQLPEEGLKFMVYLQKENIIDESGMPKERFSAEFPKEGPSILRIQQVVRGDSAAYFCASSPNGNTEAFFGQGTRLTVV.